The next 17 T cell receptor beta chains were all read from a single sample in a study of blood T cell repertoires in COVID-19. The method was immunoSEQ multiplex PCR; TCRdb's version includes in-frame clones alone and lacks a portion of them. The sample lists hundreds of thousands of clones, 85% to 90% seen once, with over 1% in the top ten. The sequencing sample was made of peripheral blood. The receptors shown here come from a man aged 65 to 79 with acute or convalescent COVID-19.

The rearrangement joins TRBV4-3 to TRBJ1-4, with D unresolved. Germline assignment: CDR1 LGHNA and CDR2 YSLEER. The CDR3 loop spans 16 amino acids. V lost 0 bases, J lost 6 bases, and 14 bases lay in between. The CDR3 is CASSQDRSGWYEKLFF. CDR3 nucleotide sequence: TGCGCCAGCAGCCAAGACCGTTCGGGTTGGTATGAAAAACTGTTTTTT.

The chain joins TRBV7-3 to TRBJ1-6; D is undetermined. Germline assignment: CDR1 SGHTA and CDR2 FQGTGA. V shed 4 bases and J shed 7 bases, with 11 bases lying between them. This CDR3 spans 14 amino acids. The CDR3 protein is CASSSGGSNSPLHF. CDR3 DNA sequence: TGTGCCAGCAGCTCGGGAGGGTCGAATTCACCCCTCCACTTT.

This chain joins TRBV19 and TRBJ2-2, with D tentatively TRBD2 (6 bases). CDR1 is LNHDA and CDR2 is SQIVND in the germline V gene (reference sequence). The length of the CDR3 is 14 residues. V lost 3 bases to trimming and J lost 6 bases, with 11 bases between them. The chain's CDR3 is CASSIGGAPGELFF. CDR3 sequence (DNA): TGTGCCAGTAGTATCGGCGGGGCCCCCGGGGAGCTGTTTTTT.

This clone was picked up one time. The gene calls are TRBV7-9 and TRBJ2-7; tentative D call: TRBD2 (6 bases). Trimming shortened V by 5 bases and J by 3 bases, and 20 bases separated the two germline ends. This CDR3 contains 16 residues. CDR1 is SEHNR, CDR2 FQNEAQ, per germline (reference sequence). CDR3 loop: CASSAAAGGSVYEQYF. The CDR3, as DNA: TGTGCCAGCAGCGCAGCAGCAGGAGGGTCGGTCTACGAGCAGTACTTC.

V usage is TRBV7-9 and J usage is TRBJ2-2, with 7 nucleotides matching TRBD1. The CDR3 is 15 residues long. The V gene end was trimmed by 4 bases and the J gene end by 1 base; junction bases not matched to a gene: 3. Germline CDR1 reads SEHNR; CDR2 reads FQNEAQ (reference sequence). DNA of the CDR3: TGTGCCAGCAGCTCCGGGACAGTGAACACCGGGGAGCTGTTTTTT. It specifies CASSSGTVNTGELFF.

This chain links TRBV6-6 with TRBJ1-4, with D hard to call. This CDR3 spans 12 amino acids. V lost 4 bases to trimming and J lost 4 bases, with 4 bases between them. CDR1 is MNHNY and CDR2 is SVGAGI in the germline V gene (reference sequence). As DNA, the CDR3 is TGTGCCAGCAGTTTTATTAATGAAAAACTGTTTTTT. Its translation is CASSFINEKLFF.

The gene calls are TRBV6-1 and TRBJ1-1, with D maybe TRBD1 (5 bases). The CDR3 consists of 14 residues. Per the germline V gene, CDR1 is MNHNS and CDR2 is SASEGT. Trimming stripped 2 bases from V and 1 base from J, with 8 bases between. This CDR3 reads CASSETGPNTEAFF. The CDR3, as DNA: TGTGCCAGCAGTGAAACAGGCCCGAACACTGAAGCTTTCTTT.

J is TRBJ2-1 and V is TRBV7-2, with D possibly matching TRBD2 (5 bases). Trimming took off 3 bases at V and 10 bases at J, with 10 bases between the two ends. This CDR3 comprises 12 residues. The germline V gene has CDR1 SGHTA and CDR2 FQGNSA. The CDR3 protein is CASSLSRVEQFF. CDR3 nucleotides: TGTGCCAGCAGCTTGTCGCGGGTAGAGCAGTTCTTC.

This clone has just a few counts. This chain uses TRBV28 with TRBJ2-3; 7 bases fit TRBD1. In germline, CDR1 is MDHEN, CDR2 SYDVKM. CDR3 length: 15 residues. The V gene end was trimmed by 6 bases and the J gene end by 1 base; junction bases not matched to a gene: 7. The CDR3 DNA reads as TGTGCCAGCAGCGTAGGGGGCGCGGGCACAGATACGCAGTATTTT. Its protein product is CASSVGGAGTDTQYF.

The J gene is TRBJ1-6, the V gene TRBV10-3, with D perhaps matching TRBD1 (6 bases). Trimming cost V 8 bases and J 2 bases, with 10 bases left between them. The germline gives CDR1 ENHRY, CDR2 SYGVKD. The CDR3 loop spans 14 amino acids. The CDR3 sequence is CAIAGDPYNSPLHF. DNA of the CDR3: TGTGCCATCGCAGGGGACCCCTATAATTCACCCCTCCACTTT.

The chain carries TRBV28 and TRBJ1-6; maybe TRBD1 (5 bases). CDR1 MDHEN and CDR2 SYDVKM come from the germline V gene. V was pared by 6 bases and J by 7 bases, with 16 bases between. The CDR3 has 15 residues. CDR3 sequence reads: CASSLGGTENSPLHF. CDR3 nucleotide sequence: TGTGCCAGCAGCCTGGGGGGGACCGAAAATTCACCCCTCCACTTT.

The rearrangement joins TRBV2 to TRBJ2-1, with D unresolved. CDR1 SNHLY and CDR2 FYNNEI come from the germline V gene. The CDR3 runs 13 residues. V was cut by 6 bases and J by 9 bases, with 15 bases left in between. Here the CDR3 DNA reads TGTGCCAGCAGGATGTCGGTACTCCGTGAGCAGTTCTTC. Its translation is CASRMSVLREQFF.

This rearrangement joins TRBV6-2 or TRBV6-3 to TRBJ2-7, with 7 nucleotides matching TRBD2. Per germline, CDR1 MNHEY and CDR2 SVGEGT. With V trimmed by 0 bases and J by 3 bases, 2 bases remained unmatched. The CDR3 consists of 14 residues. CDR3 in DNA: TGTGCCAGCAGTTACTCCGGACTAGTCTACGAGCAGTACTTC. Its protein product is CASSYSGLVYEQYF.

The chain is built from TRBV10-3 and TRBJ2-7; 9 nucleotides align to TRBD2. This CDR3 spans 13 amino acids. Germline-derived CDR1 and CDR2 are ENHRY and SYGVKD. The V and J ends lost 10 bases and 4 bases, in that order; junction bases with no gene match: 8. The CDR3 here is CATANSGSYEQYF. CDR3 coding DNA: TGTGCCACCGCCAATAGCGGGAGTTACGAGCAGTACTTC.

The V and J genes are TRBV11-3 and TRBJ2-1, with TRBD1 identical over 7 bases. V shed 4 bases and J 7 bases; nucleotides not matched to a gene: 13. This CDR3 has 16 residues. Germline V gene sequence: CDR1 SGHNT, CDR2 YENEEA. As DNA, the CDR3 is TGTGCCAGCAGCTCAAACAGGGGAAAGGCCGCGAATGAGCAGTTCTTC. Translating gives CASSSNRGKAANEQFF. The whole variable domain, filled in from reference TRBV11-3 and TRBJ2-1, reads EAGVVQSPRYKIIEKKQPVAFWCNPISGHNTLYWYLQNLGQGPELLIRYENEEAVDDSQLPKDRFSAERLKGVDSTLKIQPAELGDSAVYLCASSSNRGKAANEQFFGPGTRLTVL.

This clone showed up just a few times. The CDR3 DNA reads as TGTGCCACCAGTGATCCCCCCGGGACTAGCGGGGGGAATGAGCAGTTCTTC. Its protein product is CATSDPPGTSGGNEQFF. The rearrangement joins TRBV24-1 to TRBJ2-1; 15 nucleotides match TRBD2. Trimming at V came to 3 bases and at J to 7 bases, leaving 6 bases not matched to a gene. The CDR3 contains 17 residues. Germline CDR1 and CDR2: KGHDR and SFDVKD.

The chain is built from TRBV5-4 and TRBJ2-3; 12 nucleotides agree with TRBD1. After removal of 0 bases from V and 5 bases from J, the junction contained 10 bases not matched to a gene. Per germline, CDR1 SGHNT and CDR2 YYREEE (reference sequence). The CDR3 has 18 amino acids. CDR3 residues: CASSLGAGTGGFGDTQYF. CDR3 in DNA: TGTGCCAGCAGCTTGGGGGCCGGGACAGGGGGCTTTGGAGATACGCAGTATTTT.